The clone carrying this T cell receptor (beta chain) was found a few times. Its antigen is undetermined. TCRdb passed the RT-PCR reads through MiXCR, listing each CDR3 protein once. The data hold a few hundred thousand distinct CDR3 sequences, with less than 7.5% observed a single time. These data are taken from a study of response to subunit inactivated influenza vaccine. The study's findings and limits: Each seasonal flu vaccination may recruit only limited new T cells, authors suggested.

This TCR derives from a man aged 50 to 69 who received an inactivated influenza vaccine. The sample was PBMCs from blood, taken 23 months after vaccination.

CDR3 region: CASSPGQSNEQFF. Written as DNA, the CDR3 is TGTGCCAGCAGTCCTGGACAGTCCAATGAGCAGTTCTTC. The chain is built from TRBV27 and TRBJ2-1, with D possibly matching TRBD1 (6 bases). The CDR3 spans 13 residues. From germline, CDR1 is MNHEY and CDR2 SMNVEV (reference sequence). The V end lost 5 bases, the J end lost 6 bases, and 11 bases lay between the germline ends.